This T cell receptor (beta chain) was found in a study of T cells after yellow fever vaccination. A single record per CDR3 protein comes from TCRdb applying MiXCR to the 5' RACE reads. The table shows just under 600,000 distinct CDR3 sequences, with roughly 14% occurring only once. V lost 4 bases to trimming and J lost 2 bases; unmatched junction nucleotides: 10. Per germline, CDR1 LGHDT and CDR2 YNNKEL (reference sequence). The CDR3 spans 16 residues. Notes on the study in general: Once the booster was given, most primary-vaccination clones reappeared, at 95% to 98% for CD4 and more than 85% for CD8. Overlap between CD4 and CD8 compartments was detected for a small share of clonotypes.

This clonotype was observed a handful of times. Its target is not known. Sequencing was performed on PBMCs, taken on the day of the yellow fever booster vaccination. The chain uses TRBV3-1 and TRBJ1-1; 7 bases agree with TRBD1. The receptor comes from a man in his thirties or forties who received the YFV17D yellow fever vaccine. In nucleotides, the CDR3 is TGTGCCAGCAGCCCCGGCGTGGGGACAGTAAACACTGAAGCTTTCTTT. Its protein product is CASSPGVGTVNTEAFF.